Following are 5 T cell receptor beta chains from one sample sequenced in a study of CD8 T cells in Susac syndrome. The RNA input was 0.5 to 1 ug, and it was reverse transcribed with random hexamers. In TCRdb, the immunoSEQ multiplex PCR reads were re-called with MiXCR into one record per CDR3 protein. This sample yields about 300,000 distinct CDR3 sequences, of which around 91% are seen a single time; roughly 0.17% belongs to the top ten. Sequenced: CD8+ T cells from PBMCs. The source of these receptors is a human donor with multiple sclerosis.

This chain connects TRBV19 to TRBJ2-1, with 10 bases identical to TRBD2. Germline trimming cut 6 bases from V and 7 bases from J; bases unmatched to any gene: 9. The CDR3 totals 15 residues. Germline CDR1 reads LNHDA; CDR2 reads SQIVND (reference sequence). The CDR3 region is CASSRTSGVQNEQFF. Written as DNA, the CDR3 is TGTGCCAGTAGCCGGACTAGCGGAGTTCAGAATGAGCAGTTCTTC.

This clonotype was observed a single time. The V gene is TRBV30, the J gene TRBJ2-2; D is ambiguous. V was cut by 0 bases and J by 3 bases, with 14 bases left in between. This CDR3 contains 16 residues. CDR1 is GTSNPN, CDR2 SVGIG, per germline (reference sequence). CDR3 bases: TGTGCCTGGAGTGTACTATCGGGTGGTCACACCGGGGAGCTGTTTTTT. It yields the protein CAWSVLSGGHTGELFF.

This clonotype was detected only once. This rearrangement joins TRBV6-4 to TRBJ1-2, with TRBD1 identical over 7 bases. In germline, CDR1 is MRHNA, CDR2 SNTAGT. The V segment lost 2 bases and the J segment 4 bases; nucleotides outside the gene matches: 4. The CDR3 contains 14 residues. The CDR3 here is CASSDGAGGYGYTF. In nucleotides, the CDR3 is TGTGCCAGCAGTGACGGGGCAGGGGGCTATGGCTACACCTTC.

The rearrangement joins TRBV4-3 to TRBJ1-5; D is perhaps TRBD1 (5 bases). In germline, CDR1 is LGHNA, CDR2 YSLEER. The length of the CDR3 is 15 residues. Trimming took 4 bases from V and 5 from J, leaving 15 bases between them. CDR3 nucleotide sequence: TGCGCCAGCAGCCCGCGAGTGGGACGGGATCAGCCCCAGCATTTT. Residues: CASSPRVGRDQPQHF.

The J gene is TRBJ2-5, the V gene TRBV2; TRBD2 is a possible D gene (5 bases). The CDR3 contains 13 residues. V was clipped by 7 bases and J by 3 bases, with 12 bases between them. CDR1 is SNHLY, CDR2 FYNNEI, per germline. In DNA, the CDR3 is TGTGCCAGCAAGCGGCAATCAGAAGAGACCCAGTACTTC. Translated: CASKRQSEETQYF.